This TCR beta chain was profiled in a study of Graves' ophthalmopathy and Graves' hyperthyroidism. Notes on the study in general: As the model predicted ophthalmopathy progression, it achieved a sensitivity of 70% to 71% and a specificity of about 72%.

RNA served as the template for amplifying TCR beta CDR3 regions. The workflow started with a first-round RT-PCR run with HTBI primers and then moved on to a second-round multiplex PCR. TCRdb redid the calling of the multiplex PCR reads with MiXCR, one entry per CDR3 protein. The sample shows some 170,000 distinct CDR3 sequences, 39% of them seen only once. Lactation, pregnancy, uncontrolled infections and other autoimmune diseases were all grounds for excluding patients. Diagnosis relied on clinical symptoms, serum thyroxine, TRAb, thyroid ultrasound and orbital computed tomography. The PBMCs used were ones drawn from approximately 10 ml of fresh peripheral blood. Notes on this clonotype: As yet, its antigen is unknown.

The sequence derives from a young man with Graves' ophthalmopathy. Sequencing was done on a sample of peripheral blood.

This chain's CDR3 is CASSRVGVLRGEQYF. The CDR3 nucleotides are TGTGCCAGCAGCCGTGTGGGGGTCCTCAGAGGCGAGCAGTACTTC. V is TRBV28 and J is TRBJ2-7; D may correspond to TRBD1 or TRBD2 (5 bases each). The germline V gene has CDR1 MDHEN and CDR2 SYDVKM. Deletions cut 6 bases from V and 6 bases from J, with 21 bases between. There are 15 residues in the CDR3.